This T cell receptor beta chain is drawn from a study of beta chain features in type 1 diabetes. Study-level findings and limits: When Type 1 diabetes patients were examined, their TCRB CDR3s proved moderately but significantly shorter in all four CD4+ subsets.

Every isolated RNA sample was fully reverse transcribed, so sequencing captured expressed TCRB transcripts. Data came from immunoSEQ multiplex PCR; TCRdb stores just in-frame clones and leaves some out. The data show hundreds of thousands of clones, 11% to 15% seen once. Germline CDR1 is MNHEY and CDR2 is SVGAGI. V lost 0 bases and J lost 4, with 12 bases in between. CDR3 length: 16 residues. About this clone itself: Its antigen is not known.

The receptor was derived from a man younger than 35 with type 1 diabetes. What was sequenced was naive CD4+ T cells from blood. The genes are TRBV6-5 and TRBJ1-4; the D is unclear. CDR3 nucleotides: TGTGCCAGCAGTTACTCTGGCAGGCCTTATAATGAAAAACTGTTTTTT. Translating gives CASSYSGRPYNEKLFF.